These 9 T cell receptor beta chains were all obtained from the same sample, sequenced in a study of T cells in Graves' hyperthyroidism and ophthalmopathy. Template material for amplifying TCR beta CDR3 regions consisted of RNA transcripts. When the TCR CDR3 underwent first-round RT-PCR, the HTBI primer set was used. TCRdb re-analysed the multiplex PCR reads in MiXCR, keeping a single row per CDR3 protein. The profile shows a few hundred thousand distinct CDR3 sequences, more than 12% of them singletons. Sequencing was carried out using blood. The source is a young woman with Graves' hyperthyroidism.

The chain has TRBV18 and TRBJ2-3; 11 nucleotides match TRBD1. The V and J ends lost 3 bases and 4 bases, in that order; junction bases with no gene match: 6. Germline assignment: CDR1 KGHSH and CDR2 LQKENI. CDR3 length equals 16 residues. DNA for the CDR3: TGTGCCAGCTCACCTCAGGGGACAGGGGGAGCAGATACGCAGTATTTT. It translates to CASSPQGTGGADTQYF.

This clonotype was seen ten or more times. V is TRBV7-9 and J is TRBJ2-7; D gene ambiguous. Germline V gene lookup returns CDR1 SEHNR and CDR2 FQNEAQ (reference sequence). CDR3 length: 14 amino acids. Between the trimmed V and J ends, which lost 1 base and 3 bases, there was a span of 10 bases. The CDR3 nucleotides are TGTGCCAGCAGCTTAGACGGCACCAACTACGAGCAGTACTTC. Its translation: CASSLDGTNYEQYF.

The chain carries TRBV20-1 and TRBJ1-5; D call uncertain. This CDR3 has 12 amino acids. The V gene lost 3 bases and the J gene lost 7 bases, with 10 bases spanning the gap. The V gene's germline CDR1 is DFQATT and CDR2 SNEGSKA (reference sequence). The CDR3: CSASRVHQPQHF. CDR3 sequence (DNA): TGCAGTGCTAGTAGGGTCCACCAGCCCCAGCATTTT.

The genes are TRBV19 and TRBJ1-5; 7 positions match TRBD1. With 4 bases clipped from V and 2 bases from J, the junction kept 5 bases outside the gene matches. CDR3 length equals 15 residues. CDR1 and CDR2 from the germline V gene are LNHDA and SQIVND (reference sequence). Written as DNA, the CDR3 is TGTGCCAGTAGTAAGACAGGGTTGGGCAATCAGCCCCAGCATTTT. Its protein is CASSKTGLGNQPQHF. Using reference TRBV19 and TRBJ1-5 for the parts outside the CDR3, the full variable domain is DGGITQSPKYLFRKEGQNVTLSCEQNLNHDAMYWYRQDPGQGLRLIYYSQIVNDFQKGDIAEGYSVSREKKESFPLTVTSAQKNPTAFYLCASSKTGLGNQPQHFGDGTRLSIL.

CDR3 nucleotide sequence: TGTGCCAGCAGTTACGACCATAGCGGGTATACCACCTACGAGCAGTACTTC. This translates into CASSYDHSGYTTYEQYF. The chain combines TRBV6-2 or TRBV6-3 with TRBJ2-7, with TRBD2 matching over 7 bases. Germline values: CDR1 MNHEY, CDR2 SVGEGT. This CDR3 contains 17 residues. Unmatched junction bases numbered 12, after V lost 2 bases and J lost 2 bases.

The J gene is TRBJ1-1, the V gene TRBV7-9; TRBD1 agrees at 7 bases. The germline gives CDR1 SEHNR, CDR2 FQNEAQ (reference sequence). The CDR3 consists of 13 residues. V lost 4 bases to trimming and J lost 3 bases; unmatched junction nucleotides: 2. CDR3 loop: CASSYGQDTEAFF. CDR3 in DNA: TGTGCCAGCAGCTACGGACAGGACACTGAAGCTTTCTTT.

V and J are TRBV19 and TRBJ2-1; TRBD2 aligns across 12 bases. V trimming: 4 bases; J trimming: 3 bases; junction bases outside the gene matches: 7. Germline-derived CDR1 and CDR2 are LNHDA and SQIVND (reference sequence). The CDR3 consists of 17 residues. CDR3 nucleotides: TGTGCCAGTAGTACATCCCGGACTAGCGGGGTCTACAATGAGCAGTTCTTC. Its protein product is CASSTSRTSGVYNEQFF. Complete variable domain (other parts from reference TRBV19 and TRBJ2-1): DGGITQSPKYLFRKEGQNVTLSCEQNLNHDAMYWYRQDPGQGLRLIYYSQIVNDFQKGDIAEGYSVSREKKESFPLTVTSAQKNPTAFYLCASSTSRTSGVYNEQFFGPGTRLTVL.

This rearrangement joins TRBV7-9 to TRBJ2-7; possible D gene TRBD1, 5 bases. The CDR3 length is 12 residues. CDR1 and CDR2 from the germline V gene are SEHNR and FQNEAQ (reference sequence). Trimming took off 5 bases at V and 6 bases at J, with 11 bases between the two ends. In DNA form, the CDR3 reads TGTGCCAGCAGCGCTCAGGGATCCGAGCAGTACTTC. Its translation: CASSAQGSEQYF.

This clonotype showed up many times. The V and J genes are TRBV6-1 and TRBJ1-5; D ambiguous. The germline gives CDR1 MNHNS, CDR2 SASEGT. The CDR3 sequence is 13 residues long. V lost 7 bases and J 2 bases, leaving 9 bases between the germline ends. DNA of the CDR3: TGTGCCAGCACCCCCGACGGCAATCAGCCCCAGCATTTT. Amino acids: CASTPDGNQPQHF.